A selection of T cell receptor beta chains follows, all from one sample in a study of human T cells and chemical hapten exposure. TCRdb processed the RACE reads anew with MiXCR; each CDR3 protein has one entry. The table lists roughly 80,000 distinct CDR3 sequences, around 10% of them singletons. The sequences come from whole blood, collected in connection with sensitization to the hapten diphenylcyclopropenone (DPC). These TCRs come from a woman aged 50 to 65 with alopecia areata. Some clones in this sample may be carry-over from other donors' samples. Each CDR3 is given with its conserved first and last residue. The order of the fields is J gene, clone size, CDR3 length, V gene, D gene, CDR3 DNA, CDR3 protein. The D gene is left open where the match is weak. Rows may omit the clone size; those that give it use once, few, many or a size class.

>TRBJ2-5|many|14|TRBV5-4|TRBD1
TGTGCCAGCAGCCGGCCCAACAGGGGAGAGACCCAGTACTTC
CASSRPNRGETQYF
>TRBJ2-3|few|15|TRBV20-1|NA
TGCAGTGCTAGCGTCGTAGCAGCTAGCACAGATACGCAGTATTTT
CSASVVAASTDTQYF
>TRBJ1-1|many|18|TRBV25-1|TRBD1
TGTGCCAGCAGCCGTTCACAGGGGGCGCGGGCCATGAACACTGAAGCTTTCTTT
CASSRSQGARAMNTEAFF
>TRBJ2-3|few|12|TRBV18|NA
TGTGCCAGCTCACCTGTTACAGATACGCAGTATTTT
CASSPVTDTQYF
>TRBJ2-5|few|12|TRBV28|TRBD1
TGTGCCAGCCGGGACAGGGGTGAGACCCAGTACTTC
CASRDRGETQYF
>TRBJ1-5|NA|13|TRBV7-2|NA
TGTGCCAGCAGCCTTAGGGTGGGCGAGCCCCAGCATTTT
CASSLRVGEPQHF
>TRBJ1-5|many|13|TRBV7-9|NA
TGTGCCAGCAGCTTTGCAGGGGACCAGCCCCAGCATTTT
CASSFAGDQPQHF
>TRBJ1-5|NA|19|TRBV11-3|NA
TGTGCCAGCAGCTTAGAGGTTGGGCCTCCCACATCTAGCAATCAGCCCCAGCATTTT
CASSLEVGPPTSSNQPQHF
>TRBJ2-3|NA|13|TRBV29-1|NA
TGCAGCGCACAGGGTGTTGGGACAGATACGCAGTATTTT
CSAQGVGTDTQYF
>TRBJ2-1|NA|15|TRBV19|TRBD1
TGTGCCAGTAGTTACGACAGGGGCCCCTACAATGAGCAGTTCTTC
CASSYDRGPYNEQFF
>TRBJ2-1|NA|16|TRBV27|TRBD1
TGTGCCAGCAGTTCCCCCGGGACAGAATTAGTAAATGAGCAGTTCTTC
CASSSPGTELVNEQFF
>TRBJ2-3|NA|16|TRBV6-5|NA
TGTGCCAGCAGTTACAGCTATAGACACACCCCAGATACGCAGTATTTT
CASSYSYRHTPDTQYF
>TRBJ1-2|NA|15|TRBV6-5|TRBD1
TGTGCCAGCAGCCCCGGGACAGGGGTTGTAGGAGGCTACACCTTC
CASSPGTGVVGGYTF
>TRBJ2-1|once|16|TRBV11-2|NA
TGTGCCAGCAGCTTCATCCGGGGCAGAAATCACAATGAGCAGTTCTTC
CASSFIRGRNHNEQFF
>TRBJ2-1|NA|14|TRBV25-1|NA
TGTGCCAGCAGTCCTAAGGGGGGCGCCAGTGAGCAGTTCTTC
CASSPKGGASEQFF
>TRBJ2-2|many|17|TRBV6-5|NA
TGTGCCAGCAGTGCTCGTAGCCTGTCGATCGTGGCCGGGGAGCTGTTTTTT
CASSARSLSIVAGELFF
>TRBJ1-5|NA|14|TRBV7-2|NA
TGTGCCAGCAGCTTAGAACCGGGATATCAGCCCCAGCATTTT
CASSLEPGYQPQHF
>TRBJ2-1|few|16|TRBV7-2|TRBD2
TGTGCCAGCAGCTTAATGTTGACTAGCGCCGGAAATGAGCAGTTCTTC
CASSLMLTSAGNEQFF
>TRBJ1-5|few|12|TRBV28|TRBD1
TGTGCCAGCAGCTTCGGACAGGGGGGATCTAATTTT
CASSFGQGGSNF
>TRBJ1-4|NA|15|TRBV28|NA
TGTGCCAGCAGTTCTCGGAGGGGGAGTAATGAAAAACTGTTTTTT
CASSSRRGSNEKLFF
>TRBJ2-7|few|16|TRBV7-8|TRBD1
TGTGCCAGCAGCTCCCAGGGGGCGGGTGTCGTCTACGAGCAGTACTTC
CASSSQGAGVVYEQYF
>TRBJ1-5|many|16|TRBV6-6|NA
TGTGCCAGCAGTTATTTCCGCCCGGGCCGGGGTCAGCCCCAGCATTTT
CASSYFRPGRGQPQHF
>TRBJ2-5|few|15|TRBV20-1|TRBD2
TGCAGTGCTGGGGGGAGGGCGGAAATCCAAGAGACCCAGTACTTC
CSAGGRAEIQETQYF
>TRBJ1-4|many|16|TRBV20-1|NA
TGCAGTGCTCGACGGAAAACAGGGAGAGAGGGCGAAAAACTGTTTTTT
CSARRKTGREGEKLFF
>TRBJ2-1|NA|14|TRBV29-1|NA
TGCAGCGTTGAAGTACCGATTTCATACAATGAGCAGTTCTTC
CSVEVPISYNEQFF
>TRBJ1-6|NA|13|TRBV7-2|NA
TGTGCCAGCAGGGGCAGGGTCAATTCACCCCTCCACTTT
CASRGRVNSPLHF
>TRBJ1-3|few|15|TRBV28|NA
TGTGCCAGCACCGGCAGTCTGGGCTCTGGAAACACCATATATTTT
CASTGSLGSGNTIYF
>TRBJ1-2|NA|12|TRBV7-2|NA
TGTGCCAGCAGCTCCACTAACTATGGCTACACCTTC
CASSSTNYGYTF
>TRBJ2-5|many|12|TRBV12-2|NA
TGTGCAAGTCGCTTAGCAGGACGGAGGTCGTACTTC
CASRLAGRRSYF
>TRBJ2-7|few|15|TRBV28|TRBD1
TGTGCCAGCAGTACCTCCGGGACAGTACTGAACGAGCAGTACTTC
CASSTSGTVLNEQYF
>TRBJ1-3|many|15|TRBV9|NA
TGTGCCAGCAGCGATCAGAAGAGCTCTGGAAACACCATATATTTT
CASSDQKSSGNTIYF